This T cell receptor (beta chain) was documented in a study of blood T cell repertoires in COVID-19. Study at large: From T cells, B-cell-depleted T cells, or PBMCs came the material, which was cDNA or gDNA.

The cohort comprised adults aged 18 to 89 years residing in approximately 25 US areas. Allocation to cohorts depended on clinical history reported by the participants. The CDR3 contains 17 residues. V lost 1 base to trimming and J lost 0 bases, with 19 bases between them. Germline assignment: CDR1 GTSNPN and CDR2 SVGIG (reference sequence). As originally analysed: Counts of nucleated cells, estimated from reference gene primer amplification, were obtained. Produced via immunoSEQ multiplex PCR; TCRdb's table is partial and in-frame only. V, J and clone size were drawn from that table, and D and trimming were deduced from the DNA. The sample has 250,000 to 300,000 clones, just over 85% seen once.

This sequence was found in a young man who had recovered from COVID-19. The chain uses TRBV30 and TRBJ2-7, with a tentative D call TRBD2 (6 bases). Sample: PBMCs or T cells enriched from blood (not recorded which). CDR3: CAWSGPERERASYEQYF. CDR3 DNA: TGTGCCTGGAGTGGGCCCGAACGGGAGCGGGCCTCCTACGAGCAGTACTTC. Using reference TRBV30 and TRBJ2-7 for the parts outside the CDR3, the full variable domain is SQTIHQWPATLVQPVGSPLSLECTVEGTSNPNLYWYRQAAGRGLQLLFYSVGIGQISSEVPQNLSASRPQDRQFILSSKKLLLSDSGFYLCAWSGPERERASYEQYFGPGTRLTVT.